One sample yielded the 3 T cell receptor beta chains listed below, sequenced in a study of sequential checkpoint blockade in melanoma. Only in-frame clones appear in the TCRdb table, and some are missing; sequencing was by immunoSEQ multiplex PCR. Of 8,000 to 8,500 clones detected, approximately 54% appear once; the ten largest clones hold about 16%. Noted treatment: randomized to nivolumab then ipilimumab (arm A) or the reverse (arm B). The starting material was CD8+ T cells sorted from blood (inferred from file names), obtained from a patient given nivolumab and ipilimumab in sequence. Receptor source: a human donor with melanoma.

The chain combines TRBV30 with TRBJ1-1; D might be TRBD1 (5 bases). V was shortened by 2 bases and J by 4 bases, with 14 bases between the two germline ends. From germline, CDR1 is GTSNPN and CDR2 SVGIG (reference sequence). This CDR3 is built from 14 residues. The DNA of the CDR3 is TGTGCCTGGAGTCCCGCAAGGGGTCGCACTGAAGCTTTCTTT. Its protein product is CAWSPARGRTEAFF.

The table lists this clone with a few counts. The rearrangement links TRBV4-2 to TRBJ1-6; D ambiguous. Trimming cost V 0 bases and J 7 bases, with 10 bases left between them. The CDR3 spans 15 residues. Germline CDR1 LGHNA, CDR2 YNFKEQ. CDR3 loop: CASSQEAGGNSPLHF. As DNA, the CDR3 is TGTGCCAGCAGCCAAGAAGCAGGTGGCAATTCACCCCTCCACTTT.

The rearrangement joins TRBV6-1 to TRBJ1-5; a weak D match, TRBD1 (6 bases). The CDR3 length is 14 residues. Trimming cost V 3 bases and J 6 bases, with 12 bases left between them. The germline CDR1 and CDR2 sequences are MNHNS and SASEGT. The CDR3 region has the DNA TGTGCCAGCAGTGAGCGGGGGGCAGGTCAGCCCCAGCATTTT. Residues: CASSERGAGQPQHF.